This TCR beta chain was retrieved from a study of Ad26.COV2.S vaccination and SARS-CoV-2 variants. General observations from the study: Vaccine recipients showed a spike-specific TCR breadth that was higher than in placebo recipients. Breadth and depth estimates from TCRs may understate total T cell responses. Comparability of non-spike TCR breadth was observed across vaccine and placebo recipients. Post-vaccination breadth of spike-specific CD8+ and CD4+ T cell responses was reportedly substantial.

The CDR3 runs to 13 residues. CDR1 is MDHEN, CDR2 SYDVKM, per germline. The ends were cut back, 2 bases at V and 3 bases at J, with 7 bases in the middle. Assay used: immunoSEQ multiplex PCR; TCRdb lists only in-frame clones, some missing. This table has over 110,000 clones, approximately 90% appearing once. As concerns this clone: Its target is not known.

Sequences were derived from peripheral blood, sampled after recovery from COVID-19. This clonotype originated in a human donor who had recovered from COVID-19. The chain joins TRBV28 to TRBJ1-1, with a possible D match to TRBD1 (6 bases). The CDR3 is CASSLNRDTEAFF. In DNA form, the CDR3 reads TGTGCCAGCAGTTTAAACAGGGACACTGAAGCTTTCTTT.